The clone carrying this T cell receptor beta chain was recorded many times. V shed 7 bases, J shed 5 bases, and the junction held 6 bases outside the gene matches. CDR3 length equals 13 residues. Germline CDR1 is SEHNR and CDR2 is FQNEAQ (reference sequence). Described time point: persistent/refractory GD, antithyroid drugs over 5 years with positive TRAb. The authors made the TCR library using RNA they extracted from PBMCs. EDTA tubes received about 9.4 milliliters of drawn peripheral blood. The record originates from a study of regulatory T cells in long-lasting Graves disease. In the study overall: The criterion for persistent Graves' disease was over 5 years of antithyroid drugs with positive TSH receptor antibodies.

Both iRepertoire HTBI primers and Arm-PCR of CDR3 regions were used to build the TCR beta libraries. TCRdb re-analysed the multiplex PCR reads in MiXCR, keeping a single row per CDR3 protein. The table lists roughly 400,000 distinct CDR3 sequences, less than 25% of them singletons, with about a fifth in the top ten. The chain uses TRBV7-9 and TRBJ2-7, with 9 bases identical to TRBD2. The clonotype comes from a female donor with Graves disease. Material: peripheral blood mononuclear cells (PBMCs), obtained when the disease was refractory, from a patient treated with antithyroid drugs. The CDR3 DNA is TGTGCCAGCAACGTAGCGGGAGTCCACGAGCAGTACTTC. It translates to CASNVAGVHEQYF.